These 11 T cell receptor beta chains were all obtained from the same sample, sequenced in a study of OX40 agonist ivuxolimab in advanced cancers. The protocol was immunoSEQ multiplex PCR, while the TCRdb copy is restricted to in-frame clones and leaves out a portion. This sample has tens of thousands of clones; 84% occur once, and the top ten carry 4.6%. This sample comprised CD4+ or CD8+ T cells sorted from blood, obtained in a trial of the OX40 agonist ivuxolimab. All receptors derive from an adult with an advanced solid tumor such as melanoma, head and neck, liver or kidney cancer.

In nucleotides, the CDR3 is TGTGCCAGCAGCAAGGACCAGGGCTATGGCTACACCTTC. Translated, it gives CASSKDQGYGYTF. V gene TRBV7-3 combines with J gene TRBJ1-2; maybe TRBD1 (5 bases). V was shortened by 5 bases and J by 4 bases, with 11 bases between the two germline ends. The CDR3 loop spans 13 amino acids. Germline loops: CDR1 SGHTA, CDR2 FQGTGA.

This clone has more than one count but fewer than ten. The chain carries TRBV7-8 and TRBJ2-1, with 8 bases matching TRBD1. V lost 2 bases to trimming and J lost 4 bases; unmatched junction nucleotides: 10. CDR1 and CDR2 from the germline V gene are SGHVS and FQNEAQ. The CDR3 runs 17 residues. CDR3 region: CASSLSARQGLYNEQFF. CDR3 sequence (DNA): TGTGCCAGCAGCTTAAGCGCTCGACAGGGGTTATACAATGAGCAGTTCTTC.

By sample share, this clone is medium-sized. The rearrangement uses TRBV11-2 and TRBJ2-7, with 8 nucleotides matching TRBD2. V trimming: 5 bases; J trimming: 5 bases; junction bases outside the gene matches: 11. Germline-derived CDR1 and CDR2 are SGHAT and FQNNGV. The CDR3 length is 15 residues. Written as DNA, the CDR3 is TGTGCCAGCAGCCGTCAAAGCGGGAGAGGCGACGAGCAGTACTTC. Translating it yields CASSRQSGRGDEQYF.

The gene calls are TRBV7-9 and TRBJ1-2; D gene unclear. V was shortened by 3 bases and J by 8 bases, with 7 bases between the two germline ends. The germline CDR1 and CDR2 sequences are SEHNR and FQNEAQ (reference sequence). The CDR3 loop spans 11 amino acids. The CDR3 loop reads CASSFNRGYTF. The DNA for the CDR3 is TGTGCCAGCAGCTTTAACCGAGGCTACACCTTC.

This clone appeared a few times. The chain joins TRBV21-1 to TRBJ2-1; TRBD2, the table's D call, lacks a check against the DNA. TRBV21-1 is a pseudogene segment. CDR3 size: 16 residues. The chain's CDR3 is CASSIKRDEGYNEQFF. DNA for the CDR3: TGTGCCAGCAGCATTAAGCGGGATGAGGGTTACAATGAGCAGTTCTTC.

The CDR3 spells CASRSAGGADIQYF. The CDR3 DNA is TGCGCCAGCAGGTCCGCGGGGGGTGCGGACATTCAGTACTTC. The V call is TRBV5-1, the J call TRBJ2-4, with TRBD2 matching 8 bases. V dropped 5 bases and J dropped 8; count of bases not matched to a gene: 9. Germline CDR1 SGHRS, CDR2 YFSETQ. CDR3 size: 14 residues.

V is TRBV18 and J is TRBJ2-5; perhaps D is TRBD1 or TRBD2 (5 bases each). The CDR3 extends over 15 amino acids. From germline, CDR1 is KGHSH and CDR2 LQKENI. Trimming stripped 2 bases from V and 3 bases from J, with 13 bases between. The CDR3 region is CASSPGGKWEETQYF. In DNA form, the CDR3 reads TGTGCCAGCTCACCAGGGGGTAAATGGGAAGAGACCCAGTACTTC.

Only a few counts were recorded for this clone. The chain carries TRBV7-9 and TRBJ2-7, with 8 bases lining up with TRBD2. Germline V gene lookup returns CDR1 SEHNR and CDR2 FQNEAQ (reference sequence). This CDR3 comprises 14 residues. V shed 0 bases and J 2 bases; nucleotides not matched to a gene: 0. The CDR3 DNA reads as TGTGCCAGCAGCTTAGCACTAGCGGCCTACGAGCAGTACTTC. It encodes CASSLALAAYEQYF. The entire variable domain, with the rest obtained from reference TRBV7-9 and TRBJ2-7, is as follows: DTGVSQNPRHKITKRGQNVTFRCDPISEHNRLYWYRQTLGQGPEFLTYFQNEAQLEKSRLLSDRFSAERPKGSFSTLEIQRTEQGDSAMYLCASSLALAAYEQYFGPGTRLTVT.

This clone was observed a few times. The chain joins TRBV27 to TRBJ2-2; a possible D gene is TRBD2 (5 bases). In germline, CDR1 is MNHEY, CDR2 SMNVEV (reference sequence). CDR3 length: 15 amino acids. Between the trimmed V and J ends, which lost 7 bases and 1 base, there was a span of 13 bases. Here the CDR3 DNA reads TGTGCCAGCACCCCCTTTGAGGGGAACACCGGGGAGCTGTTTTTT. Translating it yields CASTPFEGNTGELFF.

J is TRBJ2-7 and V is TRBV11-3; a weak D match, TRBD1 (7 bases). CDR3 length: 15 residues. V was cut by 5 bases and J by 4 bases, with 18 bases left in between. CDR1 is SGHNT, CDR2 YENEEA, per germline. The CDR3 sequence: CASSPTAGQTYEQYF. CDR3 nucleotides: TGTGCCAGCAGCCCCACTGCGGGACAGACATACGAGCAGTACTTC.

The chain recombines TRBV7-2 with TRBJ2-7; no reliable D call. The CDR3 spans 12 residues. V was trimmed by 4 bases and J by 3 bases, leaving 7 bases between them. Germline CDR1 reads SGHTA; CDR2 reads FQGNSA. This CDR3 reads CASSSNSYEQYF. The CDR3 DNA reads as TGTGCCAGCAGCTCCAACAGCTACGAGCAGTACTTC.